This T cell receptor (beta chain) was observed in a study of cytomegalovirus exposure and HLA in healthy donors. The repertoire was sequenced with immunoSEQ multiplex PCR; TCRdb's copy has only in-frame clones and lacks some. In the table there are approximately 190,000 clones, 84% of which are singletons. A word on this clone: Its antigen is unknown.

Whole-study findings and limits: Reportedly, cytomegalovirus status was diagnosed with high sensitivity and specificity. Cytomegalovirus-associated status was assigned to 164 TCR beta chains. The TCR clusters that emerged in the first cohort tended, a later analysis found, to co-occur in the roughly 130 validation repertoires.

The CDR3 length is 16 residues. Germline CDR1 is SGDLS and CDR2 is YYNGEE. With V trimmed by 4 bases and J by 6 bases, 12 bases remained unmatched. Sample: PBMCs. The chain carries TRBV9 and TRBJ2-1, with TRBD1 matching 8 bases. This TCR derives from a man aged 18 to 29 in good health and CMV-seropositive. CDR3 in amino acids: CASSPRWQGAGNEQFF. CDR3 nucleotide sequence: TGTGCCAGCAGCCCACGGTGGCAGGGGGCCGGCAATGAGCAGTTCTTC.